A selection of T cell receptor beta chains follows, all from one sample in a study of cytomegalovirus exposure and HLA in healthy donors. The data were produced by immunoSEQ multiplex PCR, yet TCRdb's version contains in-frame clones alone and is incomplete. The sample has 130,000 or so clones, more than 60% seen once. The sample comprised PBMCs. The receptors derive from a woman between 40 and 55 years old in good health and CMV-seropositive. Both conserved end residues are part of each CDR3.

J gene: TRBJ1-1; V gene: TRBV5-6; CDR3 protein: CASSWRTGGGEAFF
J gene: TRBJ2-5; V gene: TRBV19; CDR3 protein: CASSIGLAGRQETQYF
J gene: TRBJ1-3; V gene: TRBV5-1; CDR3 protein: CASSLWTVSNTIYF
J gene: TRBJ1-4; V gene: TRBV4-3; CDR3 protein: CASSQDSGANEKLFF
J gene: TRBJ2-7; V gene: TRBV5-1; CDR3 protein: CASSATSGGTYEQYF
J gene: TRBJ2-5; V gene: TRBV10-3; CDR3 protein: CAISAVPSLQETQYF
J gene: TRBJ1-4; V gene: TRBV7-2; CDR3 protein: CASSWTGSGEKLFF
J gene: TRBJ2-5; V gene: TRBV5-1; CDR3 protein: CASSLYQGKETQYF
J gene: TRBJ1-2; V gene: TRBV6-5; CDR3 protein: CASSQGNYGYTF
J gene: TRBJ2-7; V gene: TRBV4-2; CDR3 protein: CASSQVGSAGGLIYEQYF
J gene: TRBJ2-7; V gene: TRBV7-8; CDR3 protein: CASSLLAGGSSYEQYF
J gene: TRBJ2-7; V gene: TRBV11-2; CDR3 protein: CASRSTGTALGEQYF
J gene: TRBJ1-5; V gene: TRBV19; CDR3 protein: CASSIDPSRENQPQHF
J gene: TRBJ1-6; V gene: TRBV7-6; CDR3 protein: CASSSLNSPLHF
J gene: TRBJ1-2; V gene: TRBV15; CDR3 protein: CATSRGTVDGSYTF
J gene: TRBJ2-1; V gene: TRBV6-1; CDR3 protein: CASSERGLAGLNEQFF
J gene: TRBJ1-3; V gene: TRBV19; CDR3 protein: CASSILDSSGNTIYF
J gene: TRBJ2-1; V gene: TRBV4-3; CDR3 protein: CASSQDRGDYNEQFF
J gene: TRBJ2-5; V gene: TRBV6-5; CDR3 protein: CASSYRGGETQYF
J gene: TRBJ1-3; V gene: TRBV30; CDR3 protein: CAWTGGNTIYF
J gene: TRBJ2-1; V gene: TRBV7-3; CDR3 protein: CASSLTLAGGRGEQFF
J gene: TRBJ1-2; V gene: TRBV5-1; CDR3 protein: CASSFPVQGDPYYGYTF
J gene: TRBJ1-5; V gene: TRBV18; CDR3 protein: CASSPGQGDRPQHF
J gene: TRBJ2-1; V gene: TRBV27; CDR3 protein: CASSRRLAGSYNEQFF
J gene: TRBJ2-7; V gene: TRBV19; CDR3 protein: CASSSPSGPRPEQYF
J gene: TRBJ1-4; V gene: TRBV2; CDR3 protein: CASRGQGGLNEKLFF
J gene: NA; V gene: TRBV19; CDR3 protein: CASSTTSGSYEQYF
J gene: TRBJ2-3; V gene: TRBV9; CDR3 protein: CASSAYRGAVTSTDTQYF
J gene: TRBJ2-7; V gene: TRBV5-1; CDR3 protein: CASSSSATGGITYEQYF
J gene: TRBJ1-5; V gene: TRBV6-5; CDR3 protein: CASSSDRGVSNQPQHF
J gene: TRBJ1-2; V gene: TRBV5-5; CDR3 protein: CASSLDRGPLYGYTF
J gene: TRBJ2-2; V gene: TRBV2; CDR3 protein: CASSRQGGVGELFF
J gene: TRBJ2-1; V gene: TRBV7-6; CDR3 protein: CASSLARGQGTRNEQFF
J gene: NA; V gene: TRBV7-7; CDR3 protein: CASSLRETYEQYF
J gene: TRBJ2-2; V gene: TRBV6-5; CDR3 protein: CASKDPGNTGELFF
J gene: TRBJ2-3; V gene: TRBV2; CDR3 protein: CASSVGDRVSADTQYF
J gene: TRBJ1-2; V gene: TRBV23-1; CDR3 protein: CASSQDREDGYTF
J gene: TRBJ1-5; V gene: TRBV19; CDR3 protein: CASSIGQGSNQPQHF
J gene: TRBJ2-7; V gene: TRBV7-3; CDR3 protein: CASSSVDRRLYEQYF
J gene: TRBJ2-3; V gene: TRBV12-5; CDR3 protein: CASGFPRGIYTDTQYF
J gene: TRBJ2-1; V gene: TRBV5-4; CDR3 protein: CASSLSTGGAFDEQFF
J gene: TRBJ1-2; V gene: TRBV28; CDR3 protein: CASSSLSYGYTF
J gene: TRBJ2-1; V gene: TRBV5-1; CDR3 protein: CASSSSSGSASREQFF
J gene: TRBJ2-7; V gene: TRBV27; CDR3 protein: CASSFVLAGASYEQYF
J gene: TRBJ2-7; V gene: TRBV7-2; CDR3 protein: CASSLARGRPYEQYF
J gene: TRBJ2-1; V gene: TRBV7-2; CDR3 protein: CASSEYTVSVGNEQFF
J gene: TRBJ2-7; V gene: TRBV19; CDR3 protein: CASSMTGHSYEQYF
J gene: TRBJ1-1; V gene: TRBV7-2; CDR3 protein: CASSLKQGNTEAFF
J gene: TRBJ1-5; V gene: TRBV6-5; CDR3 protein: CASSKDRGSNQPQHF
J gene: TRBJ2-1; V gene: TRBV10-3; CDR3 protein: CAISEITKSSYNEQFF
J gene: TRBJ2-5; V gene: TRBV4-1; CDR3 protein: CASSQGKRAGEQETQYF
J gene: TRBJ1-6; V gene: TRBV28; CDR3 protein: CASRDTLNSPLHF
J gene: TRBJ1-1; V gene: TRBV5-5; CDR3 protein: CASSWADTEAFF